Shown below are 26 T cell receptor beta chains from a single sample sequenced in a study of blood T cells in healthy people across ages. Using a J-beta primer mix together with a sample-barcoded 5' primer, a second PCR was run for roughly 6 to 12 cycles. TCRdb re-called the 5' RACE reads with MiXCR, one entry per CDR3 protein. The sample includes about 720,000 distinct CDR3 sequences, around a fifth of them seen just once. The source material was blood. These receptors originate from a man in his sixties or seventies in good health.

This clonotype was picked up a small number of times. This sequence joins TRBV5-1 and TRBJ1-1, with D perhaps TRBD1 (5 bases). The CDR3 totals 15 residues. Trimming stripped 2 bases from V and 2 bases from J, with 13 bases between. Germline CDR1 and CDR2: SGHRS and YFSETQ. CDR3 sequence (DNA): TGCGCCAGCAGCTTTGGGGGGAACTTAAACACTGAAGCTTTCTTT. It codes for CASSFGGNLNTEAFF.

In this sample, this clonotype turned up a few times. This rearrangement joins TRBV6-1 to TRBJ2-5; D is ambiguous. Looked up from germline, CDR1 is MNHNS and CDR2 is SASEGT. The CDR3 loop spans 12 amino acids. V shed 0 bases and J shed 7 bases, with 6 bases lying between them. The CDR3 DNA follows: TGTGCCAGCAGTGAAGCGGGAAGGACCCAGTACTTC. Its translation: CASSEAGRTQYF.

This clonotype has only a few counts. This chain uses TRBV5-1 with TRBJ2-7; 9 bases match TRBD2. TRBJ2-1 explains the end of the DNA better; the J call may be wrong. Germline values: CDR1 SGHRS, CDR2 YFSETQ. The CDR3 is 17 amino acids. The CDR3 DNA reads as TGCGCCAGCAGCTTGGGCGTTAGCGGGAGTAAGTACAATGAGCAGTTCTTC. This encodes CASSLGVSGSKYNEQFF.

This clonotype was observed many times. The V gene is TRBV3-1, the J gene TRBJ2-5, with 9 bases matching TRBD2. The CDR3 contains 15 residues. The V and J ends lost 1 base and 3 bases, in that order; junction bases with no gene match: 3. The V gene's germline CDR1 is LGHDT and CDR2 YNNKEL (reference sequence). The CDR3 protein is CASSQGLAVKETQYF. Here the CDR3 DNA reads TGTGCCAGCAGCCAAGGACTAGCGGTGAAAGAGACCCAGTACTTC.

The gene calls are TRBV7-9 and TRBJ2-3; tentative D call: TRBD1 (5 bases). Trimming stripped 4 bases from V and 3 bases from J, with 17 bases between. The CDR3 has 16 amino acids. CDR1 is SEHNR, CDR2 FQNEAQ, per germline (reference sequence). This CDR3 is CASSSPWAGQTDTQYF. The CDR3 DNA sequence: TGTGCCAGCAGCTCCCCCTGGGCAGGGCAAACAGATACGCAGTATTTT.

This clonotype was counted only a few times. At one boundary the junction diverges from the germline segment, which might be a read error. The rearrangement uses TRBV6-1 and TRBJ2-5; TRBD2 agrees at 7 bases. The germline gives CDR1 MNHNS, CDR2 SASEGT. The CDR3 loop spans 15 amino acids. The CDR3 is CASSVEGSSGILEAF. The CDR3 region has the DNA TGTGCCAGCAGTGTAGAGGGTTCTAGCGGTATCCTGGAGGCCTTC.

This clonotype was seen ten or more times. V gene TRBV7-2 combines with J gene TRBJ1-2; unclear D gene. Trimming took off 1 base at V and 3 bases at J, with 6 bases between the two ends. In germline, CDR1 is SGHTA, CDR2 FQGNSA. The CDR3 has 13 residues. The CDR3 loop reads CASSLGPDYGYTF. The CDR3 nucleotides read TGTGCCAGCAGCTTAGGCCCTGACTATGGCTACACCTTC.

A few counts support this clonotype. The chain combines TRBV12-3 or TRBV12-4 with TRBJ1-1; D unclear. V lost 7 bases and J 5 bases, leaving 20 bases between the germline ends. There are 15 residues in the CDR3. Here the CDR3 DNA reads TGTGCCAGCAAAAATGGGTGGGCGCGAAATACTGAAGCTTTCTTT. This sequence encodes CASKNGWARNTEAFF.

The rearrangement joins TRBV12-3 or TRBV12-4 to TRBJ1-2; 9 bases align to TRBD1. CDR3 length: 13 amino acids. After removal of 7 bases from V and 4 bases from J, the junction contained 4 bases not matched to a gene. As DNA, the CDR3 is TGTGCCAGCACCCCGGGACAGGGCTATGGCTACACCTTC. Translation: CASTPGQGYGYTF.

CDR3 DNA: TGTGCCAGCAGCCAAGAACATCAGAAAAGCTCCTACGAGCAGTACTTC. This codes for CASSQEHQKSSYEQYF. The chain uses TRBV14 and TRBJ2-7, with D unclear. Germline-derived CDR1 and CDR2 are SGHDN and FVKESK. The CDR3 has 16 residues. V lost 0 bases, J lost 0 bases, and 12 bases lay in between. The full variable domain, rest sourced from reference TRBV14 and TRBJ2-7, is EAGVTQFPSHSVIEKGQTVTLRCDPISGHDNLYWYRRVMGKEIKFLLHFVKESKQDESGMPNNRFLAERTGGTYSTLKVQPAELEDSGVYFCASSQEHQKSSYEQYFGPGTRLTVT.

The rearrangement joins TRBV20-1 to TRBJ1-5; 7 bases are a match to TRBD1. Per the germline V gene, CDR1 is DFQATT and CDR2 is SNEGSKA (reference sequence). Losses at the gene ends were 6 bases for V and 3 bases for J; bases not matched to a gene: 5. CDR3 length: 13 amino acids. Here the CDR3 DNA reads TGCAGTGCCCCAGGGGGGTACAATCAGCCCCAGCATTTT. This gives the protein CSAPGGYNQPQHF.

This clonotype was seen more than once but under ten times. The chain joins TRBV19 to TRBJ2-7, with a weak D call TRBD1 (6 bases). The J call may be wrong; the DNA end is better matched by TRBJ2-5. Per germline, CDR1 LNHDA and CDR2 SQIVND (reference sequence). CDR3 length: 14 amino acids. CDR3 sequence reads: CASSIGDIQETQYF. CDR3 nucleotide sequence: TGTGCCAGTAGTATAGGGGACATACAAGAGACCCAGTACTTC.

By its share, this clonotype is medium-sized. The chain carries TRBV24-1 and TRBJ2-1; D is unresolved. CDR1 is KGHDR, CDR2 SFDVKD, per germline. V lost 7 bases, J lost 6 bases, and 9 bases lay in between. The CDR3 has 12 amino acids. The CDR3 nucleotides are TGTGCCACCAGCTCTTACTCCAATGAGCAGTTCTTC. Translation: CATSSYSNEQFF.

There are a few counts of this clonotype. This chain connects TRBV27 to TRBJ2-2; unclear D gene. Germline CDR1 MNHEY, CDR2 SMNVEV (reference sequence). The ends were cut back, 1 base at V and 0 bases at J, with 9 bases in the middle. There are 16 residues in the CDR3. The CDR3 sequence is CASSLFASSNTGELFF. The CDR3 DNA reads as TGTGCCAGCAGTTTATTTGCCAGTTCGAACACCGGGGAGCTGTTTTTT.

The chain recombines TRBV12-3 or TRBV12-4 with TRBJ2-7; 9 nucleotides line up with TRBD1. CDR3 length equals 15 residues. The J segment lost 3 bases and the V segment lost 6 bases, leaving 9 bases of the junction unmatched. CDR3 sequence reads: CASSQAGTGYYEQYF. The CDR3 nucleotides read TGTGCCAGCAGCCAAGCCGGGACAGGGTACTACGAGCAGTACTTC.

The V call is TRBV29-1, the J call TRBJ2-3; the D is unclear. Trimming took 4 bases from V and 4 from J, leaving 6 bases between them. CDR1 is SQVTM and CDR2 is ANQGSEA in the germline V gene. The CDR3 runs 11 residues. The CDR3 bases are TGCAGCGTTGTCCCGGCAGATACGCAGTATTTT. Protein sequence: CSVVPADTQYF.

This clonotype was picked up a small number of times. The chain combines TRBV5-1 with TRBJ2-1; 10 positions match TRBD2. Germline V gene lookup returns CDR1 SGHRS and CDR2 YFSETQ. The V and J ends lost 3 bases and 7 bases, in that order; junction bases with no gene match: 10. This CDR3 has 16 amino acids. The CDR3: CASSWVSGRSGNEQFF. The CDR3 DNA follows: TGCGCCAGCAGCTGGGTTAGCGGGAGGTCTGGGAATGAGCAGTTCTTC.

V and J are TRBV12-3 or TRBV12-4 and TRBJ2-7; maybe TRBD2 (7 bases). The ends were cut back, 2 bases at V and 6 bases at J, with 14 bases in the middle. The CDR3 contains 14 residues. The CDR3 spells CASSLSKGGREQYF. In nucleotides, the CDR3 is TGTGCCAGCAGTTTAAGTAAGGGGGGGCGCGAGCAGTACTTC.

This clonotype occurred a few times. J is TRBJ1-6 and V is TRBV27; a possible D gene is TRBD1 (5 bases). V lost 6 bases and J 6 bases, leaving 15 bases between the germline ends. There are 15 residues in the CDR3. Germline CDR1 reads MNHEY; CDR2 reads SMNVEV (reference sequence). This CDR3 is CASRSTGRINSPLHF. As DNA, the CDR3 is TGTGCCAGCAGATCCACGGGACGGATTAATTCACCCCTCCACTTT.

V and J are TRBV6-6 and TRBJ1-2; D perhaps matches TRBD1 (5 bases). Germline V gene sequence: CDR1 MNHNY, CDR2 SVGAGI (reference sequence). Between the trimmed V and J ends, which lost 0 bases and 3 bases, there was a span of 11 bases. The CDR3 is 15 residues long. The CDR3 region has the DNA TGTGCCAGCAGTTACTCGAGCAGGGCCGACTATGGCTACACCTTC. Encoded protein: CASSYSSRADYGYTF.

This clonotype was recorded a few times. The DNA for the CDR3 is TGTGCCAGCACCCGAATAGGAGAGACCCAGTACTTC. Residues: CASTRIGETQYF. The chain recombines TRBV6-1 with TRBJ2-5; no clear D. Trimming took off 7 bases at V and 4 bases at J, with 10 bases between the two ends. This CDR3 region has 12 residues. Germline loops: CDR1 MNHNS, CDR2 SASEGT.

The rearrangement joins TRBV6-2 or TRBV6-3 to TRBJ2-3; a weak D match, TRBD1 (6 bases). This CDR3 contains 15 residues. The V and J ends lost 7 bases and 6 bases respectively, with 20 bases between them. CDR1 is MNHEY and CDR2 is SVGEGT in the germline V gene. This chain's CDR3 is CASTLILDRKDTQYF. For the CDR3, the DNA is TGTGCCAGCACCCTAATCCTCGACAGGAAGGATACGCAGTATTTT.

This clonotype was seen at least ten times. The V gene is TRBV9, the J gene TRBJ2-3; a possible D gene is TRBD1 (6 bases). Trimming cost V 0 bases and J 0 bases, with 17 bases left between them. Germline V lookup: CDR1 SGDLS, CDR2 YYNGEE. There are 18 residues in the CDR3. CDR3 DNA sequence: TGTGCCAGCAGCGTAGGGAGAGGGGGATACACTAGCACAGATACGCAGTATTTT. This encodes CASSVGRGGYTSTDTQYF.

In this sample, this clonotype turned up a few times. V usage is TRBV5-1 and J usage is TRBJ2-1; D might be TRBD1 (6 bases). CDR3 length equals 16 residues. Germline CDR1 reads SGHRS; CDR2 reads YFSETQ. Trimming removed 5 bases at V and 4 bases at J, with 19 bases between. The chain's CDR3 is CASRYIAGTNYNEQFF. The CDR3 DNA sequence: TGCGCCAGCAGGTATATAGCCGGGACAAATTACAATGAGCAGTTCTTC.

This clonotype was recorded at least ten times. J is TRBJ2-3 and V is TRBV7-8, with unresolved D. CDR3 length: 14 amino acids. Deletions cut 0 bases from V and 6 bases from J, with 10 bases between. Germline lookup yields CDR1 SGHVS and CDR2 FQNEAQ. The CDR3 reads CASSLAQYLDTQYF. CDR3 DNA sequence: TGTGCCAGCAGCTTAGCCCAGTATTTGGATACGCAGTATTTT.

The chain combines TRBV9 with TRBJ2-3; 12 bases are a match to TRBD2. V dropped 2 bases and J dropped 4; count of bases not matched to a gene: 23. This CDR3 is built from 22 residues. Germline V lookup: CDR1 SGDLS, CDR2 YYNGEE. CDR3 coding DNA: TGTGCCAGCAGCGTGTACCCCCAGGGAACTAGCGGGGGGACGGTGCCGTCAGATACGCAGTATTTT. This codes for CASSVYPQGTSGGTVPSDTQYF.